Listed below are T cell receptor beta chains from one sample, sequenced in a study of Ad26.COV2.S vaccination and SARS-CoV-2 variants. Only in-frame clones appear in the TCRdb table, and some are missing; sequencing was by immunoSEQ multiplex PCR. This table has fewer than 500,000 clones, roughly 88% appearing once. Sequenced material: peripheral blood, taken in a trial of Ad26.COV2.S vaccine versus placebo. Source of these receptors: a person between 18 and 60 years old who received the Ad26.COV2.S COVID-19 vaccine or a placebo. Each CDR3 is given with its conserved first and last residue. Each record gives: D gene, V gene, J gene, CDR3 protein. The D gene is left open where the match is weak.

d_call: TRBD1
v_call: TRBV29-1
j_call: TRBJ1-1
cdr3_aa: CSVRTGMNTEAFF

d_call: .
v_call: TRBV2
j_call: TRBJ1-6
cdr3_aa: CASRGSYNSPLHF

d_call: .
v_call: TRBV18
j_call: TRBJ2-7
cdr3_aa: CASSPSAAYEQYF

d_call: TRBD1
v_call: TRBV4-1
j_call: TRBJ2-6
cdr3_aa: CASSQGGRGRTGANVLTF

d_call: TRBD2
v_call: TRBV7-3
j_call: TRBJ2-2
cdr3_aa: CASSLLAGTNTGELFF

d_call: .
v_call: TRBV7-8
j_call: TRBJ2-2
cdr3_aa: CASSLDPGRMNTGELFF

d_call: .
v_call: TRBV27
j_call: TRBJ2-7
cdr3_aa: CASSQNTNRAQSSYEQYF

d_call: .
v_call: TRBV28
j_call: TRBJ2-3
cdr3_aa: CASSFPVKMGVSTDTQYF

d_call: .
v_call: TRBV7-6
j_call: TRBJ2-1
cdr3_aa: CASSMSRGGNEQFF

d_call: TRBD2
v_call: TRBV4-1
j_call: TRBJ2-2
cdr3_aa: CASSQAPRTGGGTGELFF

d_call: TRBD2
v_call: TRBV10-3
j_call: TRBJ2-7
cdr3_aa: CAISEEVGGYEQYF

d_call: .
v_call: TRBV2
j_call: TRBJ2-6
cdr3_aa: CASSPEGANVLTF

d_call: .
v_call: TRBV5-1
j_call: TRBJ1-6
cdr3_aa: CASSQGQQYSPLHF

d_call: TRBD1
v_call: TRBV6-1
j_call: TRBJ2-1
cdr3_aa: CANSEYGQGVHEQFF

d_call: .
v_call: TRBV19
j_call: TRBJ1-1
cdr3_aa: CASSNSGDTEAFF

d_call: TRBD1
v_call: TRBV28
j_call: TRBJ1-5
cdr3_aa: CASSPPGQGNQPQHF

d_call: TRBD2
v_call: TRBV20-1
j_call: TRBJ2-7
cdr3_aa: CSASPAGLAGVGQYF

d_call: .
v_call: TRBV2
j_call: TRBJ1-3
cdr3_aa: CASRQDSGNTIYF

d_call: .
v_call: TRBV5-1
j_call: TRBJ2-1
cdr3_aa: CASSPGRTAYNEQFF

d_call: .
v_call: TRBV7-9
j_call: TRBJ2-7
cdr3_aa: CASSALIWQAYEQYF

d_call: TRBD1
v_call: TRBV7-2
j_call: TRBJ2-7
cdr3_aa: CASSKDRGSYEQYF

d_call: TRBD2
v_call: TRBV7-9
j_call: TRBJ2-7
cdr3_aa: CASVFGTSGYYEQYF